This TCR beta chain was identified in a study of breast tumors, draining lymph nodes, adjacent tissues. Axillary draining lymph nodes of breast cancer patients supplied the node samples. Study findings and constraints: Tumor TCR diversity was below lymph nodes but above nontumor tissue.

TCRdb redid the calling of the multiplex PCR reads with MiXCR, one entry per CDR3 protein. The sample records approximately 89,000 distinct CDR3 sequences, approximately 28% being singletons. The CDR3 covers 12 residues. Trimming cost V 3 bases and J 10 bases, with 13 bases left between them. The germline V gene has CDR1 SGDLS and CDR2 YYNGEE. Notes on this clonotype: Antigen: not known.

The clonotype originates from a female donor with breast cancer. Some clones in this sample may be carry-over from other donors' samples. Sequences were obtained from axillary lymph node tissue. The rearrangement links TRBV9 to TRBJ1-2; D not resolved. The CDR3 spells CASSGSGVTYTF. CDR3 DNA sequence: TGTGCCAGCAGCGGTAGCGGGGTGACCTACACCTTC.